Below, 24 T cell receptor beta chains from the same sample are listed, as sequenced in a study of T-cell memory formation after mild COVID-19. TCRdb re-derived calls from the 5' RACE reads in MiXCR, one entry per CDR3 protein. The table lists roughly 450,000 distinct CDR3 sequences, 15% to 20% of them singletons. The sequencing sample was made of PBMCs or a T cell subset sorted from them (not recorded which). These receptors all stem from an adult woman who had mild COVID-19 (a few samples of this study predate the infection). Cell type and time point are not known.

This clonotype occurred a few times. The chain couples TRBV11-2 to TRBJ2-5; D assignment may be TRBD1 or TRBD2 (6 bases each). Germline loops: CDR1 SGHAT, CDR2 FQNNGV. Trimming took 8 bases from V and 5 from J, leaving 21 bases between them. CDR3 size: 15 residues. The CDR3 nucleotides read TGTGCCAGCGGCTGGGGGCGGGAAGTTACGGAGACCCAGTACTTC. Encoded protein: CASGWGREVTETQYF.

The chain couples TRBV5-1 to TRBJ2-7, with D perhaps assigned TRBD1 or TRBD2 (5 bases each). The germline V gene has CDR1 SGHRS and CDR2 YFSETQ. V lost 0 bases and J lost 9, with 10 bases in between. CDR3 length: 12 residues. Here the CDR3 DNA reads TGCGCCAGCAGCTTGGACCGGGACGGGCAGTACTTC. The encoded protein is CASSLDRDGQYF.

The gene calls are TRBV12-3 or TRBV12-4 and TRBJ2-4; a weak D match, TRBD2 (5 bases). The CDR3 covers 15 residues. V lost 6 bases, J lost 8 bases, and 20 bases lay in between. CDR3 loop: CASRIAHSGLDIQYF. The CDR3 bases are TGTGCCAGCAGGATAGCACACAGTGGACTGGACATTCAGTACTTC.

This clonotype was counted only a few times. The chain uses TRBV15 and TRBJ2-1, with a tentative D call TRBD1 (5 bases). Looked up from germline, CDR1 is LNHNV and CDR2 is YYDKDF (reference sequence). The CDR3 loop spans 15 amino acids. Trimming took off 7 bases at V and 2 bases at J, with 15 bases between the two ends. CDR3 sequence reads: CATTLGQSAYNEQFF. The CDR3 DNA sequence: TGTGCCACCACCCTAGGACAATCCGCCTACAATGAGCAGTTCTTC.

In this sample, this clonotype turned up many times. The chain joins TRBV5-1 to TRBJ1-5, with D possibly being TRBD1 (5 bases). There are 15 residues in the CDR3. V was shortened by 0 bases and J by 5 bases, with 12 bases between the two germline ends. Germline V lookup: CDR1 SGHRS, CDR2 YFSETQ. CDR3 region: CASSLAGSVYQPQHF. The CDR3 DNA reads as TGCGCCAGCAGCTTGGCAGGGAGTGTATATCAGCCCCAGCATTTT.

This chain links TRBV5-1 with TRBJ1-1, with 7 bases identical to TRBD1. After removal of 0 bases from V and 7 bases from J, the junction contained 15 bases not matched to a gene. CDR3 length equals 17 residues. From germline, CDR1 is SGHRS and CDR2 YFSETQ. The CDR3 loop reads CASSLGSEAGGLDEAFF. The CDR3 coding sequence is TGCGCCAGCAGCTTGGGTTCGGAGGCAGGGGGGTTGGATGAAGCTTTCTTT.

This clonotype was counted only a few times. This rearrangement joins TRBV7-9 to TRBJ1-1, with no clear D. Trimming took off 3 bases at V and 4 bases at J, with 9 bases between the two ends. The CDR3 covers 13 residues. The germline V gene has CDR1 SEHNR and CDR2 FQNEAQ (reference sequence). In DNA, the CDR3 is TGTGCCAGCAGCTTTAGGGAGGGCACTGAAGCTTTCTTT. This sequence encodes CASSFREGTEAFF. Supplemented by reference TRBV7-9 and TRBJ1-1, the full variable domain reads DTGVSQNPRHKITKRGQNVTFRCDPISEHNRLYWYRQTLGQGPEFLTYFQNEAQLEKSRLLSDRFSAERPKGSFSTLEIQRTEQGDSAMYLCASSFREGTEAFFGQGTRLTVV.

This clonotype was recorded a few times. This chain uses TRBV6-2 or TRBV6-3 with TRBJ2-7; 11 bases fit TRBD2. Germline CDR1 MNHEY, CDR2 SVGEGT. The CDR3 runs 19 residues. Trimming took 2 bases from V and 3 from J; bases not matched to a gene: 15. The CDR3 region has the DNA TGTGCCAGCAGTTACACCGCTTTAGCGGGAGGGCCCTCGTTCTACGAGCAGTACTTC. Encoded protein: CASSYTALAGGPSFYEQYF.

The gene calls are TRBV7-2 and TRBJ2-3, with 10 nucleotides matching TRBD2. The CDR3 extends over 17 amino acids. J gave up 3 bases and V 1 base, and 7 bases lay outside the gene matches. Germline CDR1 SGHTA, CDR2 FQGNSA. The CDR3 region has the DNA TGTGCCAGCAGCTTAGGGCTAGCGGGGGTAGGGACAGATACGCAGTATTTT. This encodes CASSLGLAGVGTDTQYF.

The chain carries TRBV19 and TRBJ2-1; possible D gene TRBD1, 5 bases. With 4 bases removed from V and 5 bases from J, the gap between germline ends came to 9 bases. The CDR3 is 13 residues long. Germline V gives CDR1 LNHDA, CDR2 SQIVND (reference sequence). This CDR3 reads CASSKGQHNEQFF. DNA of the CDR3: TGTGCCAGTAGTAAGGGGCAGCACAATGAGCAGTTCTTC.

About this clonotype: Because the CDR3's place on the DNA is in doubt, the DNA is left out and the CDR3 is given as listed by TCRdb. The CDR3: CASSEYSGQGALRGYTF. The chain joins TRBV25-1 to TRBJ1-2; TRBD1, the D gene given by the table, was not confirmed from the DNA. Germline V gene sequence: CDR1 MGHDK, CDR2 SYGVNS. Including both end residues, the CDR3 is 17 amino acids long.

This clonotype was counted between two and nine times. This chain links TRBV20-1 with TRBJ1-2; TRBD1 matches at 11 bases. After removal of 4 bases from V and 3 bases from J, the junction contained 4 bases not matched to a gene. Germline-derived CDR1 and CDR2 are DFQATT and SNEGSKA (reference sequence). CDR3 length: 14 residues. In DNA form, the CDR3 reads TGCAGTGCTACGGCGGGACAGGGGGACTATGGCTACACCTTC. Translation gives CSATAGQGDYGYTF.

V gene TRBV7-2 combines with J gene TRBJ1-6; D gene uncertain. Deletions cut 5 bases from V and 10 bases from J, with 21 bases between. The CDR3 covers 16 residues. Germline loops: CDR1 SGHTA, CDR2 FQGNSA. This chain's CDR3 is CASSARFSSQRSPLHF. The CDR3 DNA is TGTGCCAGCAGCGCCAGGTTTAGTTCCCAGAGATCACCCCTCCACTTT.

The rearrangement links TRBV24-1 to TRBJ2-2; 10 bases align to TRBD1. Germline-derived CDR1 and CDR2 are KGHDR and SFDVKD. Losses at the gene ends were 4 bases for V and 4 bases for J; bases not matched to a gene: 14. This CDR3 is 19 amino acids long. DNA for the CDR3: TGTGCCACCAGTGACAACCTTTTGACAGGGGGCGACGTCACCGGGGAGCTGTTTTTT. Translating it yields CATSDNLLTGGDVTGELFF.

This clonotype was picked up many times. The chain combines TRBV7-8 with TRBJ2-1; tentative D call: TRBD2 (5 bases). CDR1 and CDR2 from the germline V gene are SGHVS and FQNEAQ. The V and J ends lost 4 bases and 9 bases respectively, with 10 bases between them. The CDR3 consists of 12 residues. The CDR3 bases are TGTGCCAGCAGCTCACTAGATTTTGAGCAGTTCTTC. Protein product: CASSSLDFEQFF.

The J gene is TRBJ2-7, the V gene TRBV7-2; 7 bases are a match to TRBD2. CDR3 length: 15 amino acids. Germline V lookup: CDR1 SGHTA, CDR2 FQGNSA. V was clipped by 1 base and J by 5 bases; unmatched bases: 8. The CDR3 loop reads CASSLVPGGPDEQYF. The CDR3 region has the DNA TGTGCCAGCAGCTTAGTTCCGGGGGGACCTGACGAGCAGTACTTC.

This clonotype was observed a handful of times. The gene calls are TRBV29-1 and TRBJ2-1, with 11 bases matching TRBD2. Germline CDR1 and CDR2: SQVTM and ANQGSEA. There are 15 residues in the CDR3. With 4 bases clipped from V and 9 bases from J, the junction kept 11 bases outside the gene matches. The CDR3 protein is CSVVPLAGVLGEQFF. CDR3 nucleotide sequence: TGCAGCGTTGTCCCACTAGCGGGAGTTCTCGGTGAGCAGTTCTTC.

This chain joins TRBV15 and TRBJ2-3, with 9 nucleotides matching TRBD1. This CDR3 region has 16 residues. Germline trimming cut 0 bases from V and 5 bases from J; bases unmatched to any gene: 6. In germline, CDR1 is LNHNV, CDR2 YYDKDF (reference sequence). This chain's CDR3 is CATSRDKGQGGDTQYF. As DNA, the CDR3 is TGTGCCACCAGCAGAGATAAGGGACAGGGCGGAGATACGCAGTATTTT.

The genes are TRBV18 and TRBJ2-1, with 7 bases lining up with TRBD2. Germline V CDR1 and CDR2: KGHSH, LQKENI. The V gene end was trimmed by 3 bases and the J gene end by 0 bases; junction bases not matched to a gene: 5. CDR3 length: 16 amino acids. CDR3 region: CASSPGGDPSYNEQFF. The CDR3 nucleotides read TGTGCCAGCTCACCGGGGGGGGACCCCTCCTACAATGAGCAGTTCTTC.

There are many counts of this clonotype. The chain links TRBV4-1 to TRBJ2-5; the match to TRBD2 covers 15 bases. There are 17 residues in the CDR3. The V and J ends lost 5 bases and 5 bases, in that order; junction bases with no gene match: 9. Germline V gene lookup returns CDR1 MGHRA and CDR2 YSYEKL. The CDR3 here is CASSSTRTSGGAETQYF. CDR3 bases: TGCGCCAGCAGCTCGACGCGGACTAGCGGGGGGGCCGAGACCCAGTACTTC.

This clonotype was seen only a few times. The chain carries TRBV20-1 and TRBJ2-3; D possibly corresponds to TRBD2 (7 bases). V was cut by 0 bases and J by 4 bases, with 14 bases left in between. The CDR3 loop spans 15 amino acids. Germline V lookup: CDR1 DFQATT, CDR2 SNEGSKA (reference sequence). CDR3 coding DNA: TGCAGTGCTAGAGAGAGGCGGGGGCTTTCAGATACGCAGTATTTT. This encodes CSARERRGLSDTQYF.

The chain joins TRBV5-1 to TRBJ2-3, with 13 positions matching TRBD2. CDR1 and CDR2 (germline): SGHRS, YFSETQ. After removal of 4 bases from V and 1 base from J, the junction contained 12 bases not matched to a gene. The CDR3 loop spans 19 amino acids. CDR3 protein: CASSTHGTSGEMGTDTQYF. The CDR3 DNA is TGCGCCAGCAGCACCCACGGGACTAGCGGGGAGATGGGCACAGATACGCAGTATTTT. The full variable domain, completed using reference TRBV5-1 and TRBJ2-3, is KAGVTQTPRYLIKTRGQQVTLSCSPISGHRSVSWYQQTPGQGLQFLFEYFSETQRNKGNFPGRFSGRQFSNSRSEMNVSTLELGDSALYLCASSTHGTSGEMGTDTQYFGPGTRLTVL.

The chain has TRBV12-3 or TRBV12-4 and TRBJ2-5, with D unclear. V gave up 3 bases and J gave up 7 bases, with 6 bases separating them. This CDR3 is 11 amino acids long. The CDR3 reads CASSFDLTQYF. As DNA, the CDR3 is TGTGCCAGCAGTTTTGATCTGACCCAGTACTTC.

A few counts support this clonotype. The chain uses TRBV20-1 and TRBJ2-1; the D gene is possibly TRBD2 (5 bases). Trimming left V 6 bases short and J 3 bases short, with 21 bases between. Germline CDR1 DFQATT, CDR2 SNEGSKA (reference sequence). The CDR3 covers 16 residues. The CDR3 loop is CSAQLIWSSRYNEQFF. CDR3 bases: TGCAGTGCCCAACTCATCTGGTCTAGCCGCTACAATGAGCAGTTCTTC.